This T cell receptor beta chain was observed in a study of regulatory T cells in long-lasting Graves disease. Study-wide results and limits: More public clonotypes were shared by persistent patients (around 2,800) than by new patients (under 1,000).

HTBI primers from iRepertoire and Arm-PCR of CDR3 regions yielded the TCR beta libraries. TCRdb reanalysed the multiplex PCR reads using MiXCR and keeps one entry per CDR3 protein. Here the sample spans 400,000 to 500,000 distinct CDR3 sequences, about 15% being singletons. Time point described: newly diagnosed GD, antithyroid drugs for less than 3 months. The authors made the TCR library using RNA they extracted from PBMCs. The J segment lost 2 bases and the V segment lost 5 bases, leaving 6 bases of the junction unmatched. Germline loops: CDR1 MDHEN, CDR2 SYDVKM. The CDR3 runs to 14 residues. This clonotype was found many times. Its antigen is undetermined. The sample also formed part of further work on T cells in Graves' hyperthyroidism and ophthalmopathy. That source reports: Exclusion of patients followed from uncontrolled infection, other autoimmune disease, pregnancy or lactation.

This chain uses TRBV28 with TRBJ2-7; 7 bases align to TRBD2. The sequences come from peripheral blood mononuclear cells (PBMCs), collected at new diagnosis, from a patient treated with antithyroid drugs. The sequence was collected from a woman in her thirties or forties with Graves disease. The CDR3 spells CASSGGELPYEQYF. The DNA for the CDR3 is TGTGCCAGCAGTGGGGGGGAACTACCCTACGAGCAGTACTTC.